The clone carrying this T cell receptor beta chain was detected only a few times. Its specificity is not known. Germline CDR1 is PRHDT and CDR2 is FYEKMQ (reference sequence). The ends were cut back, 3 bases at V and 8 bases at J, with 14 bases in the middle. The CDR3 spans 14 residues. The sample originates from a study of read filtering for tumor transcriptome and immune sequencing. In the study overall: Patients were 16 to 20 male and some 15 female, mean age approximately 60 years, range about 45 to 85. Study conclusions and caveats: RNA-seq captured clonotypes less deeply and reliably than IR-seq.

Molecular barcoded adaptors covering alpha/delta and beta/gamma chains were used on 400 ng RNA. TCRdb re-analysed the reads in MiXCR, keeping a single row per CDR3 protein. The sample carries approximately 58,000 distinct CDR3 sequences, 10% to 15% recorded once. This receptor was taken from a donor aged 40 or older with multiple myeloma. The chain combines TRBV13 with TRBJ1-3, with D unclear. Sample: a population of CD138-negative cells sorted from bone marrow. The CDR3 DNA is TGTGCCAGCAGCTTGAGGTCCCTTATCGACACCATATATTTT. Translation: CASSLRSLIDTIYF.